These 10 T cell receptor beta chains came from one sample sequenced in a study of T cells after posttransplantation cyclophosphamide. Libraries were prepared by immunoSEQ multiplex PCR; TCRdb keeps only in-frame clonotypes and omits some of them. This sample has fewer than 60,000 clones, with approximately 94% found just once. Material for sequencing was PBMCs. The origin of the receptors is a woman in her twenties or thirties in good health and a related stem cell transplant donor.

The rearrangement links TRBV6-1 to TRBJ1-1, with D hard to call. Per germline, CDR1 MNHNS and CDR2 SASEGT. V was clipped by 2 bases and J by 0 bases, with 4 bases between them. The CDR3 spans 13 residues. The CDR3: CASSETVNTEAFF. Written as DNA, the CDR3 is TGTGCCAGCAGTGAAACAGTGAACACTGAAGCTTTCTTT.

This chain uses TRBV7-2 with TRBJ1-2; the D gene is possibly TRBD1 (5 bases). The germline V gene has CDR1 SGHTA and CDR2 FQGNSA. Trimming stripped 5 bases from V and 7 bases from J, with 14 bases between. The CDR3 is 13 amino acids. The CDR3, as DNA: TGTGCCAGCAGCGAAAGCCGGGGGTCTGGCTACACCTTC. This codes for CASSESRGSGYTF.

The genes are TRBV4-1 and TRBJ2-5; 12 positions match TRBD2. V was clipped by 0 bases and J by 1 base; unmatched bases: 6. The germline CDR1 and CDR2 sequences are MGHRA and YSYEKL. CDR3 length: 18 residues. The CDR3 coding sequence is TGCGCCAGCAGCCAAGATTGGGCTAGCGGGGGGGCCCAAGAGACCCAGTACTTC. It translates to CASSQDWASGGAQETQYF.

The CDR3 region is CASRRDRGGDGYTF. CDR3 in DNA: TGTGCCAGCAGGCGAGACAGGGGAGGCGATGGCTACACCTTC. The gene calls are TRBV5-4 and TRBJ1-2, with TRBD1 matching 8 bases. V gave up 5 bases and J gave up 6 bases; unmatched junction bases: 9. The CDR3 consists of 14 residues. The germline V gene encodes CDR1 SGHNT and CDR2 YYREEE (reference sequence).

The V gene is TRBV7-8, the J gene TRBJ2-3; TRBD2 matches 7 bases. There are 18 residues in the CDR3. The germline gives CDR1 SGHVS, CDR2 FQNEAQ. Trimming at V came to 0 bases and at J to 5 bases, leaving 14 bases not matched to a gene. CDR3: CASSLARFVGPGGDTQYF. The CDR3 coding sequence is TGTGCCAGCAGCTTAGCCCGGTTTGTCGGCCCGGGAGGAGATACGCAGTATTTT.

This clone has a single count. The genes are TRBV5-1 and TRBJ2-5; D perhaps matches TRBD1 (8 bases). Germline CDR1 reads SGHRS; CDR2 reads YFSETQ. This CDR3 comprises 15 residues. The germline V and J ends were trimmed by 5 bases and 5 bases, with 19 bases remaining between them. The CDR3 here is CASSTYRGGQETQYF. CDR3 in DNA: TGCGCCAGCAGTACCTACAGGGGGGGTCAGGAGACCCAGTACTTC.

The genes are TRBV28 and TRBJ2-1; 8 bases fit TRBD1. Germline CDR1 and CDR2: MDHEN and SYDVKM. V was clipped by 7 bases and J by 15 bases; unmatched bases: 11. The CDR3 is made up of 12 amino acids. CDR3 amino acids: CASKMTGVVLFF. The CDR3 DNA sequence: TGTGCCAGCAAGATGACAGGGGTGGTTCTGTTCTTC.

The rearrangement joins TRBV4-3 to TRBJ2-7; the D gene is possibly TRBD2 (5 bases). V lost 4 bases to trimming and J lost 5 bases, with 15 bases between them. The CDR3 covers 14 residues. Germline values: CDR1 LGHNA, CDR2 YSLEER. The CDR3: CASSPDARGDEQYF. CDR3 bases: TGCGCCAGCAGCCCCGACGCTCGGGGAGACGAGCAGTACTTC.

This clone was found once. This chain uses TRBV7-9 with TRBJ2-5; D unresolved. CDR3 length: 18 amino acids. Germline values: CDR1 SEHNR, CDR2 FQNEAQ (reference sequence). V shed 6 bases and J shed 4 bases, with 27 bases lying between them. CDR3: CASRPNQVPTQAGETQYF. In DNA, the CDR3 is TGTGCCAGCAGGCCTAATCAGGTCCCCACTCAGGCCGGAGAGACCCAGTACTTC. The full variable domain, rest sourced from reference TRBV7-9 and TRBJ2-5, is DTGVSQNPRHKITKRGQNVTFRCDPISEHNRLYWYRQTLGQGPEFLTYFQNEAQLEKSRLLSDRFSAERPKGSFSTLEIQRTEQGDSAMYLCASRPNQVPTQAGETQYFGPGTRLLVL.

This clone has just one count. The chain couples TRBV5-1 to TRBJ1-1; D is unclear. CDR3 length: 15 residues. Per the germline V gene, CDR1 is SGHRS and CDR2 is YFSETQ. With 2 bases removed from V and 1 base from J, the gap between germline ends came to 12 bases. CDR3 in DNA: TGCGCCAGCAGCTTATACGGACTGCCGAACACTGAAGCTTTCTTT. Translating it yields CASSLYGLPNTEAFF.